A single sample gave rise to the 27 T cell receptor beta chains below, sequenced in a study of CD8 T cells in ankylosing spondylitis. MiXCR, applied by TCRdb to the 5' RACE reads, yields one record per CDR3 protein. The table lists some 26,000 distinct CDR3 sequences, less than 20% of them singletons. The material sequenced was blood. The origin of the receptors is a male donor with ankylosing spondylitis or in good health (not recorded which).

The DNA for the CDR3 is TGTGCCAGCAGCCCAGACCGCCATGGCTACACCTTC. It codes for CASSPDRHGYTF. The chain couples TRBV3-1 to TRBJ1-2; D is undetermined. The CDR3 is 12 amino acids. Trimming stripped 4 bases from V and 6 bases from J, with 9 bases between. Per the germline V gene, CDR1 is LGHDT and CDR2 is YNNKEL (reference sequence).

This clonotype was found a few times. The V call is TRBV11-2, the J call TRBJ2-2; D gene unclear. The ends were cut back, 5 bases at V and 7 bases at J, with 14 bases in the middle. The CDR3 runs 14 residues. CDR1 is SGHAT, CDR2 FQNNGV, per germline. The CDR3 region has the DNA TGTGCCAGCAGCCGGCAACTGATTGACGGGGAGCTGTTTTTT. This gives the protein CASSRQLIDGELFF.

The table lists this clonotype with many counts. The chain carries TRBV12-3 or TRBV12-4 and TRBJ2-1; D ambiguous. The CDR3 covers 13 residues. Trimming took off 6 bases at V and 9 bases at J, with 15 bases between the two ends. In DNA, the CDR3 is TGTGCCAGCAGCCGGGCCGTACAAATTGAGCAGTTCTTC. Residues: CASSRAVQIEQFF.

The J gene is TRBJ2-1, the V gene TRBV6-2 or TRBV6-3, with 9 bases fitting TRBD2. The CDR3 totals 14 residues. Germline V lookup: CDR1 MNHEY, CDR2 SVGEGT. The V gene end was trimmed by 5 bases and the J gene end by 6 bases; junction bases not matched to a gene: 5. DNA for the CDR3: TGTGCCAGCAGTCCTAGCGGGGAAAGCAATGAGCAGTTCTTC. It codes for CASSPSGESNEQFF.

The V call is TRBV6-1, the J call TRBJ2-2, with 8 bases lining up with TRBD1. The V and J ends lost 7 bases and 6 bases, in that order; junction bases with no gene match: 19. The CDR3 runs 18 residues. CDR1 MNHNS and CDR2 SASEGT come from the germline V gene. The CDR3 is CASTRTLQGARAAGELFF. The CDR3 nucleotides read TGTGCCAGCACCAGAACTCTCCAGGGGGCGCGGGCTGCCGGGGAGCTGTTTTTT.

This clonotype was recorded at least ten times. The chain links TRBV4-3 to TRBJ1-1; TRBD1 might be the D (6 bases). The CDR3 is 14 amino acids. Trimming removed 3 bases from V and 5 bases from J, with 13 bases in between. Germline assignment: CDR1 LGHNA and CDR2 YSLEER. This chain's CDR3 is CASSQLGGRTEAFF. In DNA, the CDR3 is TGCGCCAGCAGCCAGTTGGGGGGGCGGACTGAAGCTTTCTTT.

In its sample, this clonotype is medium-sized. This chain uses TRBV7-2 with TRBJ1-4, with 7 bases lining up with TRBD1. There are 15 residues in the CDR3. Germline V gene sequence: CDR1 SGHTA, CDR2 FQGNSA. J lost 6 bases, V lost 5 bases, and 9 bases had no gene match. CDR3 nucleotide sequence: TGTGCCAGCAGCCCGGGGGGGACAGCTGATGAAAAACTGTTTTTT. Translated: CASSPGGTADEKLFF.

V and J are TRBV7-9 and TRBJ1-4, with a tentative D call TRBD1 (6 bases). Germline loops: CDR1 SEHNR, CDR2 FQNEAQ (reference sequence). V was clipped by 6 bases and J by 7 bases, with 18 bases between them. This CDR3 is built from 15 residues. CDR3 coding DNA: TGTGCCAGCAGTGAAAACTGGGGGCGCGCTGAAAAACTGTTTTTT. Encoded protein: CASSENWGRAEKLFF.

This clonotype is a singleton in its sample. This chain connects TRBV29-1 to TRBJ2-4, with D possibly being TRBD1 or TRBD2 (5 bases each). CDR1 and CDR2 from the germline V gene are SQVTM and ANQGSEA. The length of the CDR3 is 13 residues. With 7 bases removed from V and 3 bases from J, the gap between germline ends came to 13 bases. CDR3: CSGGLGGKNIQYF. Here the CDR3 DNA reads TGCAGCGGGGGCCTTGGGGGCAAAAACATTCAGTACTTC.

The J gene is TRBJ2-2, the V gene TRBV24-1; tentative D call: TRBD1 (6 bases). The CDR3 loop spans 14 amino acids. Trimming took 9 bases from V and 1 from J, leaving 11 bases between them. Germline-derived CDR1 and CDR2 are KGHDR and SFDVKD. The CDR3 DNA is TGTGCCACCGGAGGACAGCTGAACACCGGGGAGCTGTTTTTT. Its translation: CATGGQLNTGELFF.

This clonotype came up a few times. The J gene is TRBJ2-7, the V gene TRBV7-9; 10 nucleotides align to TRBD2. J was trimmed by 3 bases and V by 3 bases; bases with no gene match: 5. CDR3 size: 15 residues. The germline V gene encodes CDR1 SEHNR and CDR2 FQNEAQ (reference sequence). Written as DNA, the CDR3 is TGTGCCAGCAGCTTCCTTAGCGGGGGGCTCTACGAGCAGTACTTC. It yields the protein CASSFLSGGLYEQYF.

The V call is TRBV13, the J call TRBJ2-3; 9 bases are a match to TRBD1. CDR3 length: 14 amino acids. The V segment lost 5 bases and the J segment 3 bases; nucleotides outside the gene matches: 3. Per germline, CDR1 PRHDT and CDR2 FYEKMQ (reference sequence). CDR3 loop: CASSRGTGTDTQYF. CDR3 bases: TGTGCCAGCAGCAGGGGGACAGGGACAGATACGCAGTATTTT.

This sequence joins TRBV28 and TRBJ2-7; tentative D call: TRBD1 (6 bases). V lost 3 bases and J lost 0, with 12 bases in between. Germline V gene data show CDR1 as MDHEN and CDR2 as SYDVKM. The CDR3 covers 15 residues. The CDR3 DNA reads as TGTGCCAGCAGTTTTAGAGCACAGGGCTCCTACGAGCAGTACTTC. Translated: CASSFRAQGSYEQYF.

This clonotype was detected ten times or more. This sequence joins TRBV5-1 and TRBJ2-4; possible D gene TRBD1, 5 bases. This CDR3 region has 15 residues. V was cut by 1 base and J by 4 bases, with 12 bases left in between. Looked up from germline, CDR1 is SGHRS and CDR2 is YFSETQ. The CDR3 bases are TGCGCCAGCAGCTTGTCAGGGAATGGGAAAAACATTCAGTACTTC. Translated: CASSLSGNGKNIQYF.

This clonotype was detected many times. The chain employs TRBV7-9 and TRBJ2-7; 9 bases match TRBD2. The CDR3 length is 15 residues. Germline values: CDR1 SEHNR, CDR2 FQNEAQ (reference sequence). Trimming took 1 base from V and 2 from J; bases not matched to a gene: 3. The CDR3 sequence is CASSLVTSGTYEQYF. CDR3 DNA sequence: TGTGCCAGCAGCTTAGTGACTAGCGGAACCTACGAGCAGTACTTC.

This clonotype appeared once. The chain uses TRBV12-3 or TRBV12-4 and TRBJ1-3, with unresolved D. Trimming removed 3 bases from V and 0 bases from J, with 6 bases in between. CDR3 size: 14 residues. The CDR3 spells CASSFGDSGNTIYF. The CDR3, as DNA: TGTGCCAGCAGTTTCGGGGACTCTGGAAACACCATATATTTT.

The sample holds many counts of this clonotype. The chain carries TRBV9 and TRBJ1-1; D is unclear. Germline V CDR1 and CDR2: SGDLS, YYNGEE. CDR3 size: 14 residues. V lost 2 bases to trimming and J lost 3 bases, with 11 bases between them. The CDR3 region is CASSVNWAHTEAFF. In DNA, the CDR3 is TGTGCCAGCAGCGTGAACTGGGCGCACACTGAAGCTTTCTTT. The full variable domain, its missing parts supplied by reference TRBV9 and TRBJ1-1, is DSGVTQTPKHLITATGQRVTLRCSPRSGDLSVYWYQQSLDQGLQFLIQYYNGEERAKGNILERFSAQQFPDLHSELNLSSLELGDSALYFCASSVNWAHTEAFFGQGTRLTVV.

CDR3 loop: CSVLTFTDTQYF. The CDR3 region has the DNA TGCAGCGTTCTGACCTTCACAGATACGCAGTATTTT. V usage is TRBV29-1 and J usage is TRBJ2-3; D remains ambiguous. V lost 5 bases and J 2 bases, leaving 8 bases between the germline ends. The germline gives CDR1 SQVTM, CDR2 ANQGSEA. This CDR3 has 12 residues.

In this sample, this clonotype turned up many times. In DNA form, the CDR3 reads TGTGCCAGCAGCCACCCACAGGTCTCCGGTGAAAAACTGTTTTTT. Amino acid sequence: CASSHPQVSGEKLFF. J is TRBJ1-4 and V is TRBV7-2; maybe TRBD1 (5 bases). Deletions cut 5 bases from V and 7 bases from J, with 17 bases between. This CDR3 comprises 15 residues. CDR1 and CDR2 (germline): SGHTA, FQGNSA.

This chain connects TRBV11-2 to TRBJ2-5; D is unresolved. Between the trimmed V and J ends, which lost 1 base and 0 bases, there was a span of 15 bases. Germline loops: CDR1 SGHAT, CDR2 FQNNGV. This CDR3 has 17 residues. CDR3 loop: CASSLVGLGNNQETQYF. The CDR3 DNA is TGTGCCAGCAGCTTAGTTGGATTGGGGAACAACCAAGAGACCCAGTACTTC.

This clonotype was counted many times. The J gene is TRBJ2-2, the V gene TRBV7-2, with 9 bases matching TRBD2. This CDR3 spans 19 amino acids. CDR1 SGHTA and CDR2 FQGNSA come from the germline V gene. J was trimmed by 3 bases and V by 2 bases; bases with no gene match: 13. The CDR3 protein is CASSLRGLAGTWDTGELFF. The CDR3 nucleotides are TGTGCCAGCAGCTTAAGAGGCCTAGCGGGGACATGGGACACCGGGGAGCTGTTTTTT.

Concerning this clonotype: One end of the junction does not line up with germline, which may come from a read error. V and J are TRBV29-1 and TRBJ1-2; TRBD1 matches 8 bases. Germline-derived CDR1 and CDR2 are SQVTM and ANQGSEA. The CDR3 consists of 12 residues. The CDR3 protein is CSATTGAYGFTF. CDR3 sequence (DNA): TGCAGCGCTACGACAGGGGCCTATGGCTTCACCTTC.

V gene TRBV6-2 or TRBV6-3 combines with J gene TRBJ2-1, with 7 nucleotides matching TRBD1. Losses at the gene ends were 6 bases for V and 5 bases for J; bases not matched to a gene: 4. The length of the CDR3 is 13 residues. Germline CDR1 reads MNHEY; CDR2 reads SVGEGT. CDR3: CASRGTANNEQFF. Written as DNA, the CDR3 is TGTGCCAGCAGAGGGACAGCTAACAATGAGCAGTTCTTC.

This clonotype turned up a few times. CDR3 DNA sequence: TGTGCCAGCAGTTTTCAGCGGAACACCGGGGAGCTGTTTTTT. This gives the protein CASSFQRNTGELFF. This sequence joins TRBV12-3 or TRBV12-4 and TRBJ2-2; no clear D gene. CDR3 length: 14 amino acids. Deletions cut 3 bases from V and 1 base from J, with 6 bases between.

This clonotype was observed a few times. The J gene is TRBJ2-1, the V gene TRBV20-1; D gene uncertain. Germline V lookup: CDR1 DFQATT, CDR2 SNEGSKA (reference sequence). The CDR3 has 12 residues. V was trimmed by 5 bases and J by 12 bases, leaving 17 bases between them. In nucleotides, the CDR3 is TGCAGTGCTGGCCGGCAGCTACAAGGGCAGTTCTTC. Protein: CSAGRQLQGQFF.

The gene calls are TRBV4-3 and TRBJ2-5, with a weak D call TRBD1 (6 bases). CDR1 and CDR2 from the germline V gene are LGHNA and YSLEER. Between the trimmed V and J ends, which lost 1 base and 1 base, there was a span of 13 bases. There are 16 residues in the CDR3. The CDR3 reads CASSQGGRTTQETQYF. The DNA for the CDR3 is TGCGCCAGCAGCCAAGGGGGGCGGACAACCCAAGAGACCCAGTACTTC.

This clonotype has more than one count but fewer than ten. The CDR3 DNA reads TGTGCCAGCAGCTTAGAGAACACTGAAGCTTTCTTT. This codes for CASSLENTEAFF. The gene calls are TRBV7-9 and TRBJ1-1; D unresolved. The length of the CDR3 is 12 residues. Trimming cost V 1 base and J 1 base, with 1 base left between them. Germline-derived CDR1 and CDR2 are SEHNR and FQNEAQ (reference sequence). The full variable domain, completed using reference TRBV7-9 and TRBJ1-1, is DTGVSQNPRHKITKRGQNVTFRCDPISEHNRLYWYRQTLGQGPEFLTYFQNEAQLEKSRLLSDRFSAERPKGSFSTLEIQRTEQGDSAMYLCASSLENTEAFFGQGTRLTVV.